Each of the 21 T cell receptor beta chains below was sequenced from the same sample in a study of T cells in Graves' hyperthyroidism and ophthalmopathy. RNA transcripts yielded amplified TCR beta CDR3 regions. First-round RT-PCR targeting the TCR CDR3 was performed with the HTBI primer set. Using its own MiXCR run on the multiplex PCR reads, TCRdb lists one record per CDR3 protein. In the table there are approximately 640,000 distinct CDR3 sequences, roughly a sixth of which are singletons. Sequencing was performed on blood. Receptor source: a man aged 45 to 65 with Graves' hyperthyroidism.

The rearrangement joins TRBV6-1 to TRBJ1-2; D unresolved. The V end was cut by 4 bases, the J end by 3 bases, with 12 bases between. The CDR3 extends over 14 amino acids. Per the germline V gene, CDR1 is MNHNS and CDR2 is SASEGT. As DNA, the CDR3 is TGTGCCAGCAGTGTGGCAGCAAAGGACTATGGCTACACCTTC. Protein product: CASSVAAKDYGYTF.

There are a few counts of this clonotype. The chain links TRBV30 to TRBJ1-2; no clear D. The CDR3 runs 11 residues. Germline V gene sequence: CDR1 GTSNPN, CDR2 SVGIG (reference sequence). Trimming cost V 1 base and J 8 bases, with 8 bases left between them. The CDR3: CAWSGGRGYTF. CDR3 in DNA: TGTGCCTGGAGTGGAGGGCGCGGCTACACCTTC.

The chain's CDR3 is CASSVQGDSNQPQHF. CDR3 DNA sequence: TGTGCCAGCAGCGTACAGGGGGATAGCAATCAGCCCCAGCATTTT. V is TRBV9 and J is TRBJ1-5; 7 bases are a match to TRBD1. V gave up 1 base and J gave up 0 bases; unmatched junction bases: 1. Germline CDR1 is SGDLS and CDR2 is YYNGEE. The CDR3 contains 15 residues.

This clonotype was found a few times. The final CDR3 position lacks the conserved phenylalanine or tryptophan, pointing to a likely read error. V gene TRBV19 combines with J gene TRBJ2-3; 10 nucleotides line up with TRBD1. V dropped 10 bases and J dropped 3; count of bases not matched to a gene: 4. Germline V CDR1 and CDR2: LNHDA, SQIVND (reference sequence). There are 13 residues in the CDR3. The CDR3 is CAIRDRGTDTQYL. The CDR3 DNA reads as TGTGCCATACGGGACAGGGGAACAGATACGCAGTATCTT.

This clonotype was recorded at least ten times. The V call is TRBV28, the J call TRBJ2-1; no definite D call. This CDR3 has 17 residues. The germline V gene has CDR1 MDHEN and CDR2 SYDVKM. With 3 bases removed from V and 0 bases from J, the gap between germline ends came to 15 bases. This chain's CDR3 is CASSFSLSDASYNEQFF. CDR3 nucleotides: TGTGCCAGCAGTTTCTCCCTGTCGGACGCCTCCTACAATGAGCAGTTCTTC.

Many counts were recorded for this clonotype. The J gene is TRBJ2-7, the V gene TRBV27, with TRBD1 identical over 7 bases. The CDR3 contains 14 residues. The V gene end was trimmed by 6 bases and the J gene end by 4 bases; junction bases not matched to a gene: 9. Germline-derived CDR1 and CDR2 are MNHEY and SMNVEV (reference sequence). In DNA form, the CDR3 reads TGTGCCAGCAGCCTAGACAGGGCAAATTACGAGCAGTACTTC. Its protein product is CASSLDRANYEQYF.

This clonotype came up many times. This chain connects TRBV12-3 or TRBV12-4 to TRBJ2-3; D uncertain. With 6 bases removed from V and 4 bases from J, the gap between germline ends came to 8 bases. The CDR3 extends over 12 amino acids. The CDR3 DNA sequence: TGTGCCAGCAGCCCCTACGCAGATACGCAGTATTTT. It translates to CASSPYADTQYF.

The chain uses TRBV7-9 and TRBJ1-2, with TRBD1 identical over 7 bases. The CDR3 consists of 15 residues. V dropped 1 base and J dropped 4; count of bases not matched to a gene: 6. Per the germline V gene, CDR1 is SEHNR and CDR2 is FQNEAQ (reference sequence). The CDR3 DNA reads as TGTGCCAGCAGCTTAGTAAGGGGACAGATCTATGGCTACACCTTC. As protein: CASSLVRGQIYGYTF. Full variable domain (outside the CDR3, taken from reference TRBV7-9 and TRBJ1-2): DTGVSQNPRHKITKRGQNVTFRCDPISEHNRLYWYRQTLGQGPEFLTYFQNEAQLEKSRLLSDRFSAERPKGSFSTLEIQRTEQGDSAMYLCASSLVRGQIYGYTFGSGTRLTVV.

This clonotype was seen repeatedly, ten times or more. The chain links TRBV2 to TRBJ1-1; unclear D gene. Germline CDR1 reads SNHLY; CDR2 reads FYNNEI. The V end was cut by 0 bases, the J end by 1 base, with 9 bases between. The CDR3 spans 15 residues. CDR3 in amino acids: CASSEASYSNTEAFF. CDR3 nucleotide sequence: TGTGCCAGCAGTGAAGCTTCCTACTCGAACACTGAAGCTTTCTTT. Complete variable domain (other parts from reference TRBV2 and TRBJ1-1): EPEVTQTPSHQVTQMGQEVILRCVPISNHLYFYWYRQILGQKVEFLVSFYNNEISEKSEIFDDQFSVERPDGSNFTLKIRSTKLEDSAMYFCASSEASYSNTEAFFGQGTRLTVV.

This clonotype has a count of ten or more. V is TRBV6-1 and J is TRBJ2-7; the D is unclear. Germline V gene lookup returns CDR1 MNHNS and CDR2 SASEGT. This CDR3 spans 13 amino acids. V lost 4 bases and J 6 bases, leaving 13 bases between the germline ends. CDR3 DNA: TGTGCCAGCAGTGGGGGTTTTTCGGGCGAGCAGTACTTC. Its protein is CASSGGFSGEQYF.

In the case of this clonotype: It may be a read error: a sequence one base away is much more abundant. In nucleotides, the CDR3 is TGCGCCAGCAGCGAACCGCAGGGTACTGATGCTTTCTTT. It yields the protein CASSEPQGTDAFF. The chain recombines TRBV5-1 with TRBJ1-1; a weak D match, TRBD1 (5 bases). Per germline, CDR1 SGHRS and CDR2 YFSETQ. The CDR3 is 13 residues long. The whole variable domain, filled in from reference TRBV5-1 and TRBJ1-1, reads KAGVTQTPRYLIKTRGQQVTLSCSPISGHRSVSWYQQTPGQGLQFLFEYFSETQRNKGNFPGRFSGRQFSNSRSEMNVSTLELGDSALYLCASSEPQGTDAFFGQGTRLTVV.

There are a few counts of this clonotype. The CDR3 bases are TGTGCCTGGAGCACCCCGGGACTAGCGGGACCCACAGATACGCAGTATTTT. It specifies CAWSTPGLAGPTDTQYF. The chain joins TRBV30 to TRBJ2-3, with 13 bases fitting TRBD2. CDR1 GTSNPN and CDR2 SVGIG come from the germline V gene (reference sequence). Unmatched junction bases numbered 8, after V lost 3 bases and J lost 2 bases. The CDR3 has 17 residues.

The chain joins TRBV9 to TRBJ2-7; 12 bases are shared with TRBD1. This CDR3 comprises 16 residues. The V gene end was trimmed by 0 bases and the J gene end by 4 bases; junction bases not matched to a gene: 5. Germline values: CDR1 SGDLS, CDR2 YYNGEE. CDR3 bases: TGTGCCAGCAGCGTAGCGGGGGACAGGGGGCTTTACGAGCAGTACTTC. Encoded protein: CASSVAGDRGLYEQYF.

The chain employs TRBV20-1 and TRBJ2-7, with TRBD2 matching 13 bases. Trimming took 0 bases from V and 2 from J; bases not matched to a gene: 10. Germline CDR1 reads DFQATT; CDR2 reads SNEGSKA (reference sequence). The CDR3 length is 18 residues. The CDR3 sequence: CSARDMGLAGRPPYEQYF. For the CDR3, the DNA is TGCAGTGCTAGAGATATGGGACTAGCGGGAAGACCTCCCTACGAGCAGTACTTC.

The chain is built from TRBV3-1 and TRBJ1-4; TRBD1 is a possible D gene (5 bases). Germline lookup yields CDR1 LGHDT and CDR2 YNNKEL (reference sequence). V was shortened by 4 bases and J by 4 bases, with 7 bases between the two germline ends. The CDR3 runs 13 residues. CDR3 residues: CASSRGYNEKLFF. The CDR3 region has the DNA TGTGCCAGCAGCCGGGGGTATAATGAAAAACTGTTTTTT.

This clonotype came up a few times. The gene calls are TRBV3-1 and TRBJ2-1; 10 nucleotides line up with TRBD2. The V gene end was trimmed by 0 bases and the J gene end by 7 bases; junction bases not matched to a gene: 9. CDR1 LGHDT and CDR2 YNNKEL come from the germline V gene (reference sequence). This CDR3 region has 17 residues. CDR3 coding DNA: TGTGCCAGCAGCCAAGATAGCCAAGCGGGAGGGCGAAATGAGCAGTTCTTC. Protein sequence: CASSQDSQAGGRNEQFF.

This clonotype occurred a few times. The chain couples TRBV29-1 to TRBJ2-2; D uncertain. With 7 bases removed from V and 6 bases from J, the gap between germline ends came to 15 bases. From germline, CDR1 is SQVTM and CDR2 ANQGSEA. The CDR3 sequence is 13 residues long. In DNA, the CDR3 is TGCAGCGGAGGTGCGTTGAAGTCCGGGGAGCTGTTTTTT. Translating gives CSGGALKSGELFF.

This clonotype was seen repeatedly, ten times or more. The chain carries TRBV7-2 and TRBJ2-7; 14 nucleotides line up with TRBD2. The V segment lost 3 bases and the J segment 6 bases; nucleotides outside the gene matches: 4. CDR3 length: 15 amino acids. Germline CDR1 and CDR2: SGHTA and FQGNSA. The CDR3 sequence: CASSLSTSGRGEQYF. DNA of the CDR3: TGTGCCAGCAGCTTGTCGACTAGCGGGAGGGGCGAGCAGTACTTC.

This clonotype was picked up many times. The chain joins TRBV28 to TRBJ2-1; the D call may be TRBD1 or TRBD2 (5 bases each). V shed 3 bases and J shed 6 bases, with 12 bases lying between them. The CDR3 contains 14 residues. Germline CDR1 reads MDHEN; CDR2 reads SYDVKM. CDR3 nucleotide sequence: TGTGCCAGCAGTTTTGGTGGGGGAGTCAATGAGCAGTTCTTC. This gives the protein CASSFGGGVNEQFF.

This clonotype is a singleton in its sample. V is TRBV2 and J is TRBJ1-2; 9 nucleotides line up with TRBD1. From germline, CDR1 is SNHLY and CDR2 FYNNEI. There are 13 residues in the CDR3. V lost 6 bases to trimming and J lost 7 bases; unmatched junction nucleotides: 6. The CDR3 sequence is CASRAGTGSGYTF. The CDR3 DNA reads as TGTGCCAGCAGGGCCGGGACAGGGTCTGGCTACACCTTC.

The chain joins TRBV6-1 to TRBJ1-1; possibly TRBD1 for D (6 bases). CDR3 length equals 15 residues. CDR1 is MNHNS and CDR2 is SASEGT in the germline V gene. Between the trimmed V and J ends, which lost 6 bases and 4 bases, there was a span of 18 bases. CDR3 nucleotides: TGTGCCAGCAGGGATAGCAGGGGCGCCGGCACTGAAGCTTTCTTT. It encodes CASRDSRGAGTEAFF.